This entry lists 30 T cell receptor beta chains sequenced from one sample in a study of regulatory T cells in long-lasting Graves disease (dated by TCRdb to the early 2020s). The time point label on this specimen signifies: persistent/refractory GD, antithyroid drugs over 5 years with positive TRAb. For both TCR sequencing and RNA sequencing, RNA was extracted from PBMCs using TRIzol. The library was built by means of multiplex PCR. Sequenced using an Illumina HiSeq 4000. iRepertoire HTBI primers and Arm-PCR amplification of CDR3 regions were used to construct TCR beta libraries. Clones were called with MiXCR by TCRdb after fastp trimmed the public reads at Q25, and only in-frame beta chains were retained. Each CDR3 protein appears once, grouped with its most common genes and DNA. For this sample the table gives 500,000 to 800,000 distinct CDR3 sequences, of which 30% were detected only once. The top ten constitute around 42% of the sample.

Sequenced material: peripheral blood mononuclear cells (PBMCs), taken when the disease was refractory, from a patient treated with antithyroid drugs. The receptors here all came from a female donor with Graves disease.

The CDR3 reads CASSLTLEGTEAFF. The CDR3 DNA is TGTGCCAGCAGCTTGACTCTGGAGGGCACTGAAGCTTTCTTT. The chain joins TRBV5-6 to TRBJ1-1; D is ambiguous. The germline gives CDR1 SGHDT, CDR2 YYEEEE. The CDR3 runs to 14 residues. Between the trimmed V and J ends, which lost 1 base and 4 bases, there was a span of 11 bases.

This clonotype has just a few counts. The rearrangement uses TRBV6-1 and TRBJ2-5, with D perhaps being TRBD1 or TRBD2 (5 bases each). The CDR3 contains 15 residues. V was trimmed by 6 bases and J by 3 bases, leaving 17 bases between them. The germline CDR1 and CDR2 sequences are MNHNS and SASEGT. CDR3 protein: CASRGYGTEKETQYF. The CDR3 region has the DNA TGTGCCAGCAGGGGATACGGGACGGAGAAAGAGACCCAGTACTTC.

This rearrangement joins TRBV5-1 to TRBJ1-2; D gene uncertain. This CDR3 has 18 amino acids. The V gene lost 0 bases and the J gene lost 0 bases, with 18 bases spanning the gap. Per the germline V gene, CDR1 is SGHRS and CDR2 is YFSETQ. The chain's CDR3 is CASSLGPITASTNYGYTF. The CDR3 region has the DNA TGCGCCAGCAGCTTGGGGCCCATTACAGCGTCTACTAACTATGGCTACACCTTC.

This chain joins TRBV30 and TRBJ1-2, with unresolved D. Germline CDR1 is GTSNPN and CDR2 is SVGIG (reference sequence). Trimming took 2 bases from V and 8 from J, leaving 12 bases between them. The CDR3 contains 12 residues. CDR3 loop: CAWSPKGRGYTF. The CDR3 DNA reads TGTGCCTGGAGTCCTAAAGGGAGAGGCTACACCTTC.

This clonotype has a handful of counts. This chain joins TRBV5-4 and TRBJ1-1; maybe TRBD1 (5 bases). The CDR3 runs to 15 residues. Germline V gives CDR1 SGHNT, CDR2 YYREEE (reference sequence). The V and J ends lost 2 bases and 4 bases respectively, with 15 bases between them. The CDR3: CASSLDSLMGTEAFF. In DNA form, the CDR3 reads TGTGCCAGCAGCTTAGACAGCTTGATGGGCACTGAAGCTTTCTTT.

This clonotype was recorded at least ten times. This chain connects TRBV27 to TRBJ2-7, with 13 bases aligning to TRBD2. Germline V gene lookup returns CDR1 MNHEY and CDR2 SMNVEV (reference sequence). The ends lost 6 bases at V and 3 bases at J; junction bases unmatched: 5. CDR3 length: 15 amino acids. The CDR3 loop reads CASSQGLAGLYEQYF. DNA of the CDR3: TGTGCCAGCAGCCAGGGACTAGCGGGACTCTACGAGCAGTACTTC.

The J gene is TRBJ2-7, the V gene TRBV14; D call uncertain. Germline assignment: CDR1 SGHDN and CDR2 FVKESK. V was cut by 0 bases and J by 5 bases, with 8 bases left in between. The CDR3 is 13 residues long. CDR3 nucleotides: TGTGCCAGCAGCCAAGATGGGCACCACGAGCAGTACTTC. This encodes CASSQDGHHEQYF.

The chain employs TRBV30 and TRBJ1-2, with 10 nucleotides matching TRBD1. The germline CDR1 and CDR2 sequences are GTSNPN and SVGIG (reference sequence). This CDR3 has 15 residues. After removal of 0 bases from V and 1 base from J, the junction contained 2 bases not matched to a gene. CDR3 sequence: CAWSVRTGGNYGYTF. The CDR3 DNA reads as TGTGCCTGGAGTGTACGGACAGGGGGTAACTATGGCTACACCTTC.

This clonotype came up many times. The rearrangement uses TRBV6-1 and TRBJ2-7; 9 bases line up with TRBD2. CDR1 and CDR2 (germline): MNHNS, SASEGT. The ends lost 1 base at V and 3 bases at J; junction bases unmatched: 10. CDR3 length: 17 amino acids. DNA of the CDR3: TGTGCCAGCAGTGAAGGGTATAGCGGGAGCCCGCTCTACGAGCAGTACTTC. Protein sequence: CASSEGYSGSPLYEQYF.

The chain joins TRBV6-6 to TRBJ2-5; TRBD1 aligns across 9 bases. This CDR3 is 17 amino acids long. Germline V gives CDR1 MNHNY, CDR2 SVGAGI (reference sequence). Trimming took 0 bases from V and 5 from J; bases not matched to a gene: 10. As DNA, the CDR3 is TGTGCCAGCAGTTACTCGCTTGGACAGGGGTTAGAGGAGACCCAGTACTTC. Its translation: CASSYSLGQGLEETQYF.

This clonotype was observed at least ten times. The chain couples TRBV5-1 to TRBJ1-5; no definite D call. V gave up 0 bases and J gave up 7 bases, with 11 bases separating them. CDR1 is SGHRS and CDR2 is YFSETQ in the germline V gene. This CDR3 spans 14 amino acids. In nucleotides, the CDR3 is TGCGCCAGCAGCTTGGACAGCCCGGGCCAGCCCCAGCATTTT. This gives the protein CASSLDSPGQPQHF. Supplemented by reference TRBV5-1 and TRBJ1-5, the full variable domain reads KAGVTQTPRYLIKTRGQQVTLSCSPISGHRSVSWYQQTPGQGLQFLFEYFSETQRNKGNFPGRFSGRQFSNSRSEMNVSTLELGDSALYLCASSLDSPGQPQHFGDGTRLSIL.

This clonotype showed up just a few times. This sequence joins TRBV5-1 and TRBJ1-2, with 10 positions matching TRBD1. The CDR3 is 14 amino acids. Germline CDR1 is SGHRS and CDR2 is YFSETQ. The V and J ends lost 4 bases and 4 bases, in that order; junction bases with no gene match: 4. The CDR3 nucleotides read TGCGCCAGCAGCGGATGGACAGGGGGCTATGGCTACACCTTC. The encoded protein is CASSGWTGGYGYTF.

The chain joins TRBV6-1 to TRBJ1-3; D is uncertain. The CDR3 length is 14 residues. The V end lost 2 bases, the J end lost 1 base, and 6 bases lay between the germline ends. The germline V gene has CDR1 MNHNS and CDR2 SASEGT. CDR3 in DNA: TGTGCCAGCAGTGAAAGTTGGTCTGGAAACACCATATATTTT. This encodes CASSESWSGNTIYF.

DNA for the CDR3: TGTGCCAGCAGCGTAGGTGACAGTTTGAACACTGAAGCTTTCTTT. This sequence encodes CASSVGDSLNTEAFF. V is TRBV9 and J is TRBJ1-1; maybe TRBD1 (5 bases). V shed 0 bases and J shed 0 bases, with 9 bases lying between them. Germline lookup yields CDR1 SGDLS and CDR2 YYNGEE. The CDR3 covers 15 residues.

This clonotype was seen more than once but under ten times. This could be a read error, since a much larger clone is one nucleotide away. The rearrangement links TRBV6-1 to TRBJ2-7; 9 nucleotides agree with TRBD1. This CDR3 contains 13 residues. V dropped 5 bases and J dropped 5; count of bases not matched to a gene: 4. CDR1 is MNHNS and CDR2 is SASEGT in the germline V gene. CDR3 nucleotides: TGTGCCAGCAGTAGGGACAGGGTCCACGAGCAGTACTTC. This gives the protein CASSRDRVHEQYF.

This chain joins TRBV27 and TRBJ1-1; D uncertain. The V end lost 6 bases, the J end lost 9 bases, and 17 bases lay between the germline ends. Germline CDR1 MNHEY, CDR2 SMNVEV (reference sequence). The CDR3 length is 13 residues. The CDR3, as DNA: TGTGCCAGCAGACAAGGGCCCCCGGCTAAAGCTTTCTTT. Translated: CASRQGPPAKAFF.

This clonotype has a count of ten or more. V is TRBV2 and J is TRBJ1-5; D is unclear. The CDR3 length is 11 residues. Trimming left V 10 bases short and J 4 bases short, with 8 bases between. CDR1 and CDR2 from the germline V gene are SNHLY and FYNNEI. This chain's CDR3 is CATGGNQPQHF. Here the CDR3 DNA reads TGTGCCACTGGTGGAAATCAGCCCCAGCATTTT.

V usage is TRBV30 and J usage is TRBJ1-6, with 7 nucleotides matching TRBD1. Per the germline V gene, CDR1 is GTSNPN and CDR2 is SVGIG (reference sequence). This CDR3 is built from 15 residues. V was pared by 5 bases and J by 1 base, with 5 bases of the junction left unmatched. CDR3 sequence reads: CAWGTGASYNSPLHF. CDR3 nucleotide sequence: TGTGCCTGGGGAACAGGGGCGTCCTATAATTCACCCCTCCACTTT.

J is TRBJ1-1 and V is TRBV7-8; D perhaps matches TRBD1 (5 bases). Germline V gene sequence: CDR1 SGHVS, CDR2 FQNEAQ. The CDR3 is 15 residues long. Between the trimmed V and J ends, which lost 0 bases and 2 bases, there was a span of 10 bases. CDR3 sequence: CASSLAGAGNTEAFF. The DNA of the CDR3 is TGTGCCAGCAGCTTAGCAGGGGCGGGTAACACTGAAGCTTTCTTT.

The rearrangement joins TRBV9 to TRBJ1-1; TRBD1 might be the D (5 bases). This CDR3 comprises 14 residues. Trimming removed 4 bases at V and 4 bases at J, with 14 bases between. Germline CDR1 reads SGDLS; CDR2 reads YYNGEE. The CDR3 sequence is CASSPGGGTTEAFF. CDR3 sequence (DNA): TGTGCCAGCAGCCCCGGCGGGGGGACCACTGAAGCTTTCTTT.

About this clonotype itself: Since a much larger clone is just one base distant, this may be a read error. The chain carries TRBV7-3 and TRBJ1-2; 9 bases are shared with TRBD1. The CDR3 spans 15 residues. V was clipped by 5 bases and J by 4 bases; unmatched bases: 8. Germline V lookup: CDR1 SGHTA, CDR2 FQGTGA. CDR3 region: CASSPGTGTSYGYTF. CDR3 DNA: TGTGCCAGCAGCCCCGGGACAGGGACAAGCTATGGCTACACCTTC.

This clonotype was picked up a small number of times. The chain employs TRBV29-1 and TRBJ2-7, with 9 bases lining up with TRBD1. Germline trimming cut 1 base from V and 3 bases from J; bases unmatched to any gene: 1. Germline lookup yields CDR1 SQVTM and CDR2 ANQGSEA. The CDR3 loop spans 13 amino acids. CDR3 bases: TGCAGCGTTGAAGCGACAGGGGGCTACGAGCAGTACTTC. This sequence encodes CSVEATGGYEQYF.

Ten or more counts support this clonotype. The chain joins TRBV12-3 or TRBV12-4 to TRBJ1-5; tentative D call: TRBD1 (5 bases). Deletions cut 2 bases from V and 8 bases from J, with 13 bases between. This CDR3 comprises 14 residues. Here the CDR3 DNA reads TGTGCCAGCAGTTTAAGGGTAAGGGGAAAGCCCCAGCATTTT. Its translation is CASSLRVRGKPQHF.

The V call is TRBV6-2 or TRBV6-3, the J call TRBJ1-5; perhaps TRBD1 as D (6 bases). The CDR3 loop spans 15 amino acids. V was pared by 0 bases and J by 10 bases, with 16 bases between. Germline CDR1 is MNHEY and CDR2 is SVGEGT. DNA of the CDR3: TGTGCCAGCAGTTACTCGCGGGGGCAGGCGCAACCCCAGCATTTT. This encodes CASSYSRGQAQPQHF.

A few counts support this clonotype. The CDR3 here is CASSERNTIYF. As DNA, the CDR3 is TGTGCCAGCAGTGAGCGGAACACCATATATTTT. The V gene is TRBV2, the J gene TRBJ1-3; D remains unclear. The ends were cut back, 3 bases at V and 7 bases at J, with 4 bases in the middle. CDR3 length equals 11 residues. Germline assignment: CDR1 SNHLY and CDR2 FYNNEI. Looking up the rest from reference TRBV2 and TRBJ1-3 gives the full variable domain: EPEVTQTPSHQVTQMGQEVILRCVPISNHLYFYWYRQILGQKVEFLVSFYNNEISEKSEIFDDQFSVERPDGSNFTLKIRSTKLEDSAMYFCASSERNTIYFGEGSWLTVV.

This clonotype was counted a few times. The chain couples TRBV6-5 to TRBJ1-6, with 7 positions matching TRBD1. The J segment lost 0 bases and the V segment lost 0 bases, leaving 2 bases of the junction unmatched. Germline V CDR1 and CDR2: MNHEY, SVGAGI. The CDR3 loop spans 17 amino acids. The CDR3 sequence is CASSYSWTGSYNSPLHF. The CDR3 region has the DNA TGTGCCAGCAGTTACTCTTGGACAGGCTCCTATAATTCACCCCTCCACTTT.

The rearrangement links TRBV28 to TRBJ2-3, with a tentative D call TRBD1 (7 bases). The CDR3 consists of 14 residues. From germline, CDR1 is MDHEN and CDR2 SYDVKM. The V end lost 6 bases, the J end lost 5 bases, and 15 bases lay between the germline ends. The CDR3 spells CASRRTGEVDTQYF. The CDR3, as DNA: TGTGCCAGCAGGCGTACAGGGGAGGTAGATACGCAGTATTTT.

At least ten counts were recorded for this clonotype. V usage is TRBV12-3 or TRBV12-4 and J usage is TRBJ1-2; a weak D match, TRBD1 (5 bases). The CDR3 loop spans 14 amino acids. Between the trimmed V and J ends, which lost 4 bases and 4 bases, there was a span of 13 bases. For the CDR3, the DNA is TGTGCCAGCAGTTCCCTGGACACCCCCTATGGCTACACCTTC. Translation: CASSSLDTPYGYTF.

The rearrangement uses TRBV6-4 and TRBJ1-1; TRBD1 might be the D (5 bases). V gave up 6 bases and J gave up 4 bases, with 15 bases separating them. This CDR3 is built from 14 residues. Germline CDR1 and CDR2: MRHNA and SNTAGT. The CDR3 reads CASRDQGFATEAFF. The CDR3 DNA reads as TGTGCCAGCAGAGACCAGGGATTCGCCACTGAAGCTTTCTTT.

This clonotype has more than one count but fewer than ten. This chain connects TRBV6-1 to TRBJ1-2, with 10 positions matching TRBD1. Germline V gene lookup returns CDR1 MNHNS and CDR2 SASEGT. The CDR3 sequence is 15 residues long. V was clipped by 5 bases and J by 7 bases; unmatched bases: 10. The CDR3 sequence is CASSNPGQGSFGYTF. The CDR3 nucleotides are TGTGCCAGCAGTAACCCGGGACAGGGGTCTTTTGGCTACACCTTC.